This TCR beta chain was recorded in a study of tumor-infiltrating lymphocytes in primary liver carcinoma. For this clonotype: One end of the junction does not line up with germline, which may come from a read error.

The input was 450 to 500 ng total RNA; TCR beta cDNA was made from it with a constant-region primer. Three nested multiplex PCR rounds of slightly modified ARM-PCR generated TCR beta libraries. Investigators reported that the first two PCR rounds, at 10 cycles each, used TRBV1-TRBV30 forward primers with a C-beta reverse primer. TCRdb analysed the multiplex PCR reads with MiXCR anew, one entry per CDR3 protein. The sample has roughly 330,000 distinct CDR3 sequences, about two thirds seen once. The blood RNA (from unsorted whole blood) was obtained, and germline DNA was also extracted. The CDR3 contains 18 residues. Germline CDR1 reads SGHAT; CDR2 reads FQNNGV.

The sequence was obtained from a man aged 40-50 years with primary liver carcinoma and hepatitis B virus infection. V is TRBV11-2 and J is TRBJ2-5; TRBD2 matches 10 bases. Sequencing used peripheral blood. The DNA for the CDR3 is TGTGCCACCAGCCCCGGGTCTAGCGGGAGAGGGTACCAAGAGACCCAGTACTTC. Amino acid sequence: CATSPGSSGRGYQETQYF. The whole variable domain, filled in from reference TRBV11-2 and TRBJ2-5, reads EAGVAQSPRYKIIEKRQSVAFWCNPISGHATLYWYQQILGQGPKLLIQFQNNGVVDDSQLPKDRFSAERLKGVDSTLKIQPAKLEDSAVYLCATSPGSSGRGYQETQYFGPGTRLLVL.